The T cell receptor (beta chain) described here comes from a study of T cells in Graves' hyperthyroidism and ophthalmopathy. The study's findings and limits: Classification by a 13 V-J model distinguished ophthalmopathy from stable hyperthyroidism. Model-based prediction identified ophthalmopathy a median around 6.5 months prior to its onset.

Uncontrolled infection, other autoimmune disease, pregnancy or lactation led to exclusion. Each diagnosis drew on symptoms, thyroxine, TRAb, thyroid ultrasound and orbital computed tomography findings. For this clonotype: Its antigen is still unknown.

The germline CDR1 and CDR2 sequences are SGHTA and FQGTGA. CDR3 length: 15 amino acids. The junction had 5 bases not matched to a gene; V was cut back by 2 bases and J by 3 bases. RNA transcripts provided the source from which TCR beta CDR3 regions were amplified. Initially, a first-round RT-PCR of the TCR CDR3 employed the HTBI primer set. In TCRdb, the multiplex PCR reads were re-called with MiXCR into one record per CDR3 protein. Of 600,000 to 700,000 distinct CDR3 sequences listed, nearly 45% are singletons. The rearrangement joins TRBV7-3 to TRBJ1-2; 8 bases are a match to TRBD1. Material for sequencing was peripheral blood or thyroid tissue (not recorded which). This TCR was sampled from an adult man with Graves' disease, either hyperthyroidism or ophthalmopathy (not recorded which). CDR3 loop: CASSLYPGGDYGYTF. As DNA, the CDR3 is TGTGCCAGCAGCTTATATCCAGGGGGCGACTATGGCTACACCTTC.